This TCR beta chain was sequenced for a study of T cells of healthy individuals. There are many counts of this clonotype. Germline V gene sequence: CDR1 LNHDA, CDR2 SQIVND (reference sequence). The CDR3 covers 13 residues. V was pared by 7 bases and J by 2 bases, with 4 bases of the junction left unmatched. TCRdb reprocessed the 5' RACE reads with MiXCR, giving one entry per CDR3 protein. Among 63,000 or so distinct CDR3 sequences listed, about 17% were seen once. This receptor was identified in a human donor in good health. The chain couples TRBV19 to TRBJ2-5; 7 positions match TRBD1. The chain's CDR3 is CASKGAPQETQYF. CDR3 sequence (DNA): TGTGCCAGTAAGGGGGCTCCTCAAGAGACCCAGTACTTC.